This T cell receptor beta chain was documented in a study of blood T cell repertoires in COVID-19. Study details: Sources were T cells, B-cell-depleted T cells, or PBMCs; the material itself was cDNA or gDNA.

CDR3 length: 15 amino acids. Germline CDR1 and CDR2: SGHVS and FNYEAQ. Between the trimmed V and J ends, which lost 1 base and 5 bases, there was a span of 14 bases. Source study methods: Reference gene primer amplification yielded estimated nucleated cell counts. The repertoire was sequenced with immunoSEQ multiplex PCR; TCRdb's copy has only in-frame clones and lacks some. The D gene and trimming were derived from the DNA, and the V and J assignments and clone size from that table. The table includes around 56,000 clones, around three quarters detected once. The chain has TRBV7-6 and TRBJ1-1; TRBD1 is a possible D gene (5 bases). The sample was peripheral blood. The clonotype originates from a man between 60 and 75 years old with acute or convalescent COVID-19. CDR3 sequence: CASSLGPGRSTEAFF. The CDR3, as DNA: TGTGCCAGCAGCTTAGGTCCAGGGAGGAGTACTGAAGCTTTCTTT.